This T cell receptor beta chain was observed in a study of shared clonotypes between healthy human individuals. Across the whole study: Each donor had three CD4 naive, three CD4 memory, two CD8 naive and one CD8 memory plate.

Per germline, CDR1 MDHEN and CDR2 SYDVKM. The V end lost 6 bases, the J end lost 8 bases, and 19 bases lay between the germline ends. The CDR3 is 14 residues long. HIV-negative, healthy adults without recent acute infections or vaccinations were the donors. CD4+ cell separation produced CD45RA+ naive and CD45RA-negative memory subsets. This clone was observed a single time. Clones were sequenced by immunoSEQ multiplex PCR, and TCRdb holds only the in-frame ones, with some missing. Here the sample spans roughly 640,000 clones, more than 95% being singletons. The clonotype comes from a woman younger than 45 in good health. The gene calls are TRBV28 and TRBJ1-2, with TRBD1 as a possible D gene (5 bases). What was sequenced was naive CD4+ T cells sorted from blood. Regarding subset: CD45RA+ positively selected. As DNA, the CDR3 is TGTGCCAGCAGATTGGGGGGTCCTGCCGGGGGCTACACCTTC. Protein product: CASRLGGPAGGYTF.